This T cell receptor beta chain is from a study of beta chain features in type 1 diabetes. Study conclusions and caveats: More deletions and fewer insertions at VDJ junctions were found in patients with type 1 diabetes. In cDNA sequencing, cells with high TCR expression could be over-represented. Compared to healthy donors, patients appeared to have naive, central memory and Treg TCRB repertoires that were more alike. Shortening that was moderate but significant affected the TCRB CDR3s of Type 1 diabetes patients in all four CD4+ subsets.

The trim removed 0 bases at V and 1 base at J, leaving 9 bases unmatched. Germline CDR1 is GTSNPN and CDR2 is SVGIG (reference sequence). CDR3 size: 18 residues. It was one heparinised blood draw, averaging roughly 100 mL, that each donor gave. What was sequenced were expressed TCRB transcripts, since all of the isolated RNA had been reverse transcribed. Measured with immunoSEQ multiplex PCR; TCRdb has only the in-frame clones, and not every one. Of 630,000 or so clones detected, roughly an eighth appear once; the ten largest clones hold less than 0.04%. With respect to this clone: Its antigen is not known.

The chain employs TRBV30 and TRBJ2-6, with TRBD2 matching 7 bases. The sequencing input was naive CD4+ T cells from blood. The receptor's source is a man in his late teens or twenties with type 1 diabetes. CDR3 DNA: TGTGCCTGGAGTGTACGGGGGACTATTACTTCTGGGGCCAACGTCCTGACTTTC. Translating gives CAWSVRGTITSGANVLTF.